What follows describes a single T cell receptor beta chain. Antigen: not known. Study processing details: Quality scores were absent from the junction-only immunoSEQ sequences, so filtering differed. Method: immunoSEQ multiplex PCR; TCRdb's copy keeps in-frame clones and lacks some. For V, J and clone size, that table is used; D and trimming come from the DNA. The sample yields 950,000 to 1,200,000 clones, approximately 77% seen once. The source of the sample is a study of shared clonotypes between healthy human individuals. Study results and limitations: Sampling was confined to blood; repertoires within tissues likely differ.

CDR1 and CDR2 from the germline V gene are SGHTA and FQGTGA. With V trimmed by 3 bases and J by 0 bases, 3 bases remained unmatched. This CDR3 has 15 amino acids. The sample consisted of memory CD4+ T cells from PBMCs. Subset: CD45RA-negative fraction. The chain has TRBV7-3 and TRBJ2-7, with 9 nucleotides matching TRBD1. This clonotype originated in a man aged 18 to 30 in good health. Some clones in this sample may be carry-over from other donors' samples. The DNA of the CDR3 is TGTGCCAGCAGCTTGGGGACAGGGATCTCCTACGAGCAGTACTTC. This encodes CASSLGTGISYEQYF.